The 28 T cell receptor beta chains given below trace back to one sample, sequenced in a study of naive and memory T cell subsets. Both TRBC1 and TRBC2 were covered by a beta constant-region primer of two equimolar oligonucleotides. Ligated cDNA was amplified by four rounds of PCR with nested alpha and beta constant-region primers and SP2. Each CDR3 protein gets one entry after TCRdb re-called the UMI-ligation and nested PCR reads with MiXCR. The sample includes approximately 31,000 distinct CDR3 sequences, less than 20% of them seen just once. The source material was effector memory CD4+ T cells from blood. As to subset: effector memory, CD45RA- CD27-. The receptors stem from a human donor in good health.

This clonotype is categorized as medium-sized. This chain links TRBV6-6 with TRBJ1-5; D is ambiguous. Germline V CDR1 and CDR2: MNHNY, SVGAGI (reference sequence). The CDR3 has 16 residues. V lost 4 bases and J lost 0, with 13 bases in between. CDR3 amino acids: CASSSISGISNQPQHF. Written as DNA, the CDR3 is TGTGCCAGCAGTTCTATCAGCGGAATTAGCAATCAGCCCCAGCATTTT.

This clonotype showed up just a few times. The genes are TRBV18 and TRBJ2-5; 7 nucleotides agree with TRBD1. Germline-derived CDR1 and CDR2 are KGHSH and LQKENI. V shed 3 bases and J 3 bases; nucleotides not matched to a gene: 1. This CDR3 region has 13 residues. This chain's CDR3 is CASSPGQKETQYF. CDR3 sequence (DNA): TGTGCCAGCTCACCGGGACAGAAAGAGACCCAGTACTTC.

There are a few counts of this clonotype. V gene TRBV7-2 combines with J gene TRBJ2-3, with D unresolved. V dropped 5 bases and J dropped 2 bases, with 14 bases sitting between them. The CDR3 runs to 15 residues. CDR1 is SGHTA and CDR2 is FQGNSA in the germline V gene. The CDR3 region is CASSGPGIVTDTQYF. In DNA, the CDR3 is TGTGCCAGCAGCGGACCAGGAATTGTCACAGATACGCAGTATTTT.

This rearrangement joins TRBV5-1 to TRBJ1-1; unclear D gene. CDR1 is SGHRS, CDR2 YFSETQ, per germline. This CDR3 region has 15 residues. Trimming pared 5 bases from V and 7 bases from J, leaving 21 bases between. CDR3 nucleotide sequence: TGCGCCAGCAGTTTACTTGCCCCCCGGACGGGTGAAGCTTTCTTT. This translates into CASSLLAPRTGEAFF.

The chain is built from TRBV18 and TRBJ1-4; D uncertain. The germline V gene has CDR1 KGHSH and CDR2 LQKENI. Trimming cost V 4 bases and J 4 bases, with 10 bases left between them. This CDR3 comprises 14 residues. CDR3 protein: CASSLQIGNEKLFF. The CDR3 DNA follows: TGTGCCAGCTCACTACAAATCGGTAATGAAAAACTGTTTTTT. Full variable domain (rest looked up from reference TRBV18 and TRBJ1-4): NAGVMQNPRHLVRRRGQEARLRCSPMKGHSHVYWYRQLPEEGLKFMVYLQKENIIDESGMPKERFSAEFPKEGPSILRIQQVVRGDSAAYFCASSLQIGNEKLFFGSGTQLSVL.

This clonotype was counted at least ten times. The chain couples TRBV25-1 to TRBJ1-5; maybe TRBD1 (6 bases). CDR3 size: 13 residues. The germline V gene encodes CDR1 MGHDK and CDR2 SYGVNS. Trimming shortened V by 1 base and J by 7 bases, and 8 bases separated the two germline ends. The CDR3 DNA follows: TGTGCCAGCAGTGAATTAGGGGGACAGCCCCAGCATTTT. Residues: CASSELGGQPQHF.

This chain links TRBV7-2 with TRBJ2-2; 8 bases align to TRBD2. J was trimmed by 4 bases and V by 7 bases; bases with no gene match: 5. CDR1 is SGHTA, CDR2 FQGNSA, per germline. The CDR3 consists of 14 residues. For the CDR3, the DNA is TGTGCCAGCAAGAGCGGGAGTACCACCGGGGAGCTGTTTTTT. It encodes CASKSGSTTGELFF. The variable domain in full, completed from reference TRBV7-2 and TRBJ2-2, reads GAGVSQSPSNKVTEKGKDVELRCDPISGHTALYWYRQSLGQGLEFLIYFQGNSAPDKSGLPSDRFSAERTGGSVSTLTIQRTQQEDSAVYLCASKSGSTTGELFFGEGSRLTVL.

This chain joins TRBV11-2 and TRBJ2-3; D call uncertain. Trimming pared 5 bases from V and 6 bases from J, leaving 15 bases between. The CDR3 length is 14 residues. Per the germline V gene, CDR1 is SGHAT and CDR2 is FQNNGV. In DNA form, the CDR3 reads TGTGCCAGCAGCCCCTCTTCGTACGGGGATACGCAGTATTTT. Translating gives CASSPSSYGDTQYF.

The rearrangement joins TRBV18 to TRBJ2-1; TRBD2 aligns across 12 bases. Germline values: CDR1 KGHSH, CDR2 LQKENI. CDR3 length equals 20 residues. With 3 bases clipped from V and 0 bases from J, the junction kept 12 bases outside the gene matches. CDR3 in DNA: TGTGCCAGCTCACCGCGACGGACTAGCGGGGTCCTTAGCTCCTACAATGAGCAGTTCTTC. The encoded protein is CASSPRRTSGVLSSYNEQFF. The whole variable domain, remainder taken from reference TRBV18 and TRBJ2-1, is NAGVMQNPRHLVRRRGQEARLRCSPMKGHSHVYWYRQLPEEGLKFMVYLQKENIIDESGMPKERFSAEFPKEGPSILRIQQVVRGDSAAYFCASSPRRTSGVLSSYNEQFFGPGTRLTVL.

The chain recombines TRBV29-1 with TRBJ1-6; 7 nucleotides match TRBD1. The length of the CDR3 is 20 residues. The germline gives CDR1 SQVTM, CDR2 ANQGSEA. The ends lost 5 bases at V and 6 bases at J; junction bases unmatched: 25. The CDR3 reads CSVPRTGKERKTFCNSPLHF. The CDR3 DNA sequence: TGCAGCGTTCCTCGGACAGGAAAAGAAAGAAAGACATTTTGTAATTCACCCCTCCACTTT.

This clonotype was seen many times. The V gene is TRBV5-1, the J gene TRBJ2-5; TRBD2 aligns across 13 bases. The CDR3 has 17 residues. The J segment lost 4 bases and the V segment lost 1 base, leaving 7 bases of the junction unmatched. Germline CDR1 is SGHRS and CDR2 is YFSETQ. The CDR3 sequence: CASSLPGTSGIGETQYF. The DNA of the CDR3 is TGCGCCAGCAGCTTGCCCGGGACTAGCGGGATCGGAGAGACCCAGTACTTC.

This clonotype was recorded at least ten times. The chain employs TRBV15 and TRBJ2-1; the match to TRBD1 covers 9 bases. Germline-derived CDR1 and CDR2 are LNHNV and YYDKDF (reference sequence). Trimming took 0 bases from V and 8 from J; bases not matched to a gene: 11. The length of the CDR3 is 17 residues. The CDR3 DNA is TGTGCCACCAGCAGAGATATGTTCGGGACAGGGACCGATGAGCAGTTCTTC. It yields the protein CATSRDMFGTGTDEQFF.

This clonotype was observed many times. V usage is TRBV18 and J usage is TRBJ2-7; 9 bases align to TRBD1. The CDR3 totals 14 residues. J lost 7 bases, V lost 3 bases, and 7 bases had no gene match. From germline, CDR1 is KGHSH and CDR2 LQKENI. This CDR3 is CASSPSGQGREQYF. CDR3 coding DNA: TGTGCCAGCTCACCTTCGGGACAGGGTAGGGAGCAGTACTTC.

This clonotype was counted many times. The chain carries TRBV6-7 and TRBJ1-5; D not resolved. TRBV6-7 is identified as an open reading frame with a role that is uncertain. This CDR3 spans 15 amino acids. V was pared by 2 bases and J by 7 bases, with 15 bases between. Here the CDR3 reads CASSYGPDKTQPQHF. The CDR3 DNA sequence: TGTGCCAGCAGTTACGGGCCAGACAAAACGCAGCCCCAGCATTTT.

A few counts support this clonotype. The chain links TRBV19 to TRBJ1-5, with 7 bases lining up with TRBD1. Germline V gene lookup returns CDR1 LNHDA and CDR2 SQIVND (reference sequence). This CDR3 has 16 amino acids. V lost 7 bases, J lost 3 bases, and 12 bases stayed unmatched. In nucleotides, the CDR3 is TGTGCCAGTACTGATCAAGGGGGCGCGAACAATCAGCCCCAGCATTTT. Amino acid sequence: CASTDQGGANNQPQHF.

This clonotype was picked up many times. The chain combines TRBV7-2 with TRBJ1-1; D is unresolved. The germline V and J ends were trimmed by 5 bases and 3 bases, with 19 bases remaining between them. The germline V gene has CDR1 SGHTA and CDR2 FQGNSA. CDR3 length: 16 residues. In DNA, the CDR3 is TGTGCCAGCAGCGGCCGGTTAGGACGGAGGGACACTGAAGCTTTCTTT. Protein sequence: CASSGRLGRRDTEAFF.

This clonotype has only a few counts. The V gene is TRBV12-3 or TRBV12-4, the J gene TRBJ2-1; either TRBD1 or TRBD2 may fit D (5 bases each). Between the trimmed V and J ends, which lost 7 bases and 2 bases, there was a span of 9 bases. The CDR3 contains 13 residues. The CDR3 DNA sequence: TGTGCCAGCATGGGGGACCCCTACAATGAGCAGTTCTTC. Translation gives CASMGDPYNEQFF.

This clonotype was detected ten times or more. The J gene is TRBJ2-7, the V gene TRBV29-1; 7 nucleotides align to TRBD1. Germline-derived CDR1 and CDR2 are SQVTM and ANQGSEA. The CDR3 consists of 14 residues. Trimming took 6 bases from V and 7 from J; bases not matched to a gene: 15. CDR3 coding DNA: TGCAGCGTCCTTACCCGGCAGGGGGTTTGGGAGCAGTACTTC. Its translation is CSVLTRQGVWEQYF.

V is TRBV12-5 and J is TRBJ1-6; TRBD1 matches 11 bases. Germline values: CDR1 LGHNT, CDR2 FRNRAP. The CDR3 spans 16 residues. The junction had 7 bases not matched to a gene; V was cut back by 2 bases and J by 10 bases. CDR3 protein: CASGLLDRGQRSPLHF. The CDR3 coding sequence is TGTGCTAGTGGTTTGTTGGACAGGGGGCAGCGGTCACCCCTCCACTTT.

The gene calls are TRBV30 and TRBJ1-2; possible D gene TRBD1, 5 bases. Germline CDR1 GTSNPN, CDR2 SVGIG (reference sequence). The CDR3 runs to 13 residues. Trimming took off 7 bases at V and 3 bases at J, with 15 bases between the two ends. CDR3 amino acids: CAFLGGIDYGYTF. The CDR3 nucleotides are TGTGCCTTCCTGGGGGGGATCGACTATGGCTACACCTTC. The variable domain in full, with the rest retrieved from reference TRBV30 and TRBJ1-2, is SQTIHQWPATLVQPVGSPLSLECTVEGTSNPNLYWYRQAAGRGLQLLFYSVGIGQISSEVPQNLSASRPQDRQFILSSKKLLLSDSGFYLCAFLGGIDYGYTFGSGTRLTVV.

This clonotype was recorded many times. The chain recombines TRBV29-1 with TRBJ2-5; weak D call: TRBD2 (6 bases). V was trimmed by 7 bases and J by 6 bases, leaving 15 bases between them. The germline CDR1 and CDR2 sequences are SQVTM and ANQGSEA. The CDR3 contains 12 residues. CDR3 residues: CSGWRADKTQYF. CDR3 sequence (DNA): TGCAGCGGATGGAGGGCAGACAAGACCCAGTACTTC.

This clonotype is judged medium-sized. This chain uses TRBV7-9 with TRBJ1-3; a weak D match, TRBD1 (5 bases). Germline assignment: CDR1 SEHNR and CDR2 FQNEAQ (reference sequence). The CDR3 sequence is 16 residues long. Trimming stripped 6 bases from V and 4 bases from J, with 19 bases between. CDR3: CASRHTQGRGGNTIYF. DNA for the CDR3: TGTGCCAGCAGGCATACCCAGGGACGAGGAGGAAACACCATATATTTT.

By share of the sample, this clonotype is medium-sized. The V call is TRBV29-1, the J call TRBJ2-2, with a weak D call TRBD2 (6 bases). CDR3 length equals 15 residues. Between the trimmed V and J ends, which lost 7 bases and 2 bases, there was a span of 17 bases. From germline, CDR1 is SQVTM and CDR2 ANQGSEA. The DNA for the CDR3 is TGCAGCGCCTGTAGCGGACCCGTTAACACCGGGGAGCTGTTTTTT. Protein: CSACSGPVNTGELFF.

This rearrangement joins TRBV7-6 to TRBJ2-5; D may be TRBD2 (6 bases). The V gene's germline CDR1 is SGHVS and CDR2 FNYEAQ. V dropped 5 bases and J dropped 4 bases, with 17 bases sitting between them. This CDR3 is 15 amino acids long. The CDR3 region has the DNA TGTGCCAGCAGCGGGGCCCATGTGGGGGGAGAGACCCAGTACTTC. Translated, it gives CASSGAHVGGETQYF.

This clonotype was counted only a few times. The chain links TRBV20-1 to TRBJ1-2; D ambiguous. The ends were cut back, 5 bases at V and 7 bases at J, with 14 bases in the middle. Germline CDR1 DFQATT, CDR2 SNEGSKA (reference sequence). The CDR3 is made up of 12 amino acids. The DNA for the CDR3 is TGCAGTGCTTCGTTGGATGGGAGTGGCTACACCTTC. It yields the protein CSASLDGSGYTF.

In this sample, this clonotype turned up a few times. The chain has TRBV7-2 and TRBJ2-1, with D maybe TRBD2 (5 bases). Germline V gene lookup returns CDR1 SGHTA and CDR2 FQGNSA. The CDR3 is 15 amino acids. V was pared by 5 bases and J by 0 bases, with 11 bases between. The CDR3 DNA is TGTGCCAGCAGCCCAGCGGTTCACTCCTACAATGAGCAGTTCTTC. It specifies CASSPAVHSYNEQFF.

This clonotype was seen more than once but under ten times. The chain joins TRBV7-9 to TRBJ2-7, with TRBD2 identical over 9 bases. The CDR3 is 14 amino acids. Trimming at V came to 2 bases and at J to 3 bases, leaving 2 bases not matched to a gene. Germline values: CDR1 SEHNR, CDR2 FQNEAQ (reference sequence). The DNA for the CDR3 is TGTGCCAGCAGCTTATCTAGCGGGAACTACGAGCAGTACTTC. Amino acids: CASSLSSGNYEQYF. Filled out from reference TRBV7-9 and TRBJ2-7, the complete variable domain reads DTGVSQNPRHKITKRGQNVTFRCDPISEHNRLYWYRQTLGQGPEFLTYFQNEAQLEKSRLLSDRFSAERPKGSFSTLEIQRTEQGDSAMYLCASSLSSGNYEQYFGPGTRLTVT.

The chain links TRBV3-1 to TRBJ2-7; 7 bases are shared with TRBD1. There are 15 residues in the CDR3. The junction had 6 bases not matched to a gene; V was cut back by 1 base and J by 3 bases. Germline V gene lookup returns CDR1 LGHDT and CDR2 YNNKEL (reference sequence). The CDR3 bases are TGTGCCAGCAGCCAAGTCTGGGACAGAAACTACGAGCAGTACTTC. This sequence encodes CASSQVWDRNYEQYF.